This record covers a single T cell receptor beta chain. Its antigen is not known. The CDR3 is cut off 3 residues early in the read; its end comes from the germline J gene. These data belong to a study of T cells in women clearing cervical HPV infection. Study-wide points: Unknown T-cell numbers per sample may underlie the richness differences.

TCRdb keeps only in-frame clones here, not all; method: immunoSEQ multiplex PCR. The ten most abundant clones cover about 5% of a sample with about 39,000 clones. Trimming took 4 bases from V and 7 from J; bases not matched to a gene: 8. Per the germline V gene, CDR1 is SGHRS and CDR2 is YFSETQ. The CDR3 spans 15 residues. This TCR derives from a woman between 18 and 75 years old with a cervical HPV16 infection that either progressed to CIN3+ or cleared (not recorded which). The chain has TRBV5-1 and TRBJ1-6; 7 nucleotides agree with TRBD1. The sample taken for sequencing was blood buffy coat. CDR3 sequence reads: CASSGGQLGNSPLHF. The CDR3 bases that were read are TGCGCCAGCAGCGGGGGACAGCTTGGGAATTCACCC.